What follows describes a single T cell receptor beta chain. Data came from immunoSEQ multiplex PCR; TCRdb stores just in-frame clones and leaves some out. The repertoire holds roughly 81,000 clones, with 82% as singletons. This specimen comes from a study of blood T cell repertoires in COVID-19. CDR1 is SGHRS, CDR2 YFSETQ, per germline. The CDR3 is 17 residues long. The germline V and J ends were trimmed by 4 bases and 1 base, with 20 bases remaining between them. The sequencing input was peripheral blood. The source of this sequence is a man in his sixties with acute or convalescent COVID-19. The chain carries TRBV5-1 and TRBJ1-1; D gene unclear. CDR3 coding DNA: TGCGCCAGCAGCGTGGAGGCCTTGGGCCCAGAGAACACTGAAGCTTTCTTT. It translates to CASSVEALGPENTEAFF.